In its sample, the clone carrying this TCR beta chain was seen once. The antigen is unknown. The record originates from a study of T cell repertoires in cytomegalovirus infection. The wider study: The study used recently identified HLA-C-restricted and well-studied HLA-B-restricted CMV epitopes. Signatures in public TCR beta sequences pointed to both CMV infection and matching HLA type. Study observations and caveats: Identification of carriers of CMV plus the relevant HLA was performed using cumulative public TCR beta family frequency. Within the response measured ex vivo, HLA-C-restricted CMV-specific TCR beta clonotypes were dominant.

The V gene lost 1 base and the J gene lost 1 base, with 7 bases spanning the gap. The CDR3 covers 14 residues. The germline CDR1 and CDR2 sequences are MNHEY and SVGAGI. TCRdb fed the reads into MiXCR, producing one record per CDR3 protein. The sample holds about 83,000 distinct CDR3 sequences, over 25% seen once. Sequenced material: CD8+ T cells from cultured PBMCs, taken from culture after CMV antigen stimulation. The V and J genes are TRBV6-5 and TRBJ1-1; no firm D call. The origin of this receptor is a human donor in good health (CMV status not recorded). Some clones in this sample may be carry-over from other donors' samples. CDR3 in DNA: TGTGCCAGCAGTTACTACGGCGGGAACACTGAAGCTTTCTTT. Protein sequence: CASSYYGGNTEAFF.